The 7 T cell receptor beta chains listed next were all sequenced from one sample in a study of blood T cells in healthy people across ages. Sample-barcoded 5' priming and a J-beta primer mix drove a second PCR of roughly 7 to 11 cycles. TCRdb re-derived calls from the 5' RACE reads in MiXCR, one entry per CDR3 protein. The table shows around 800,000 distinct CDR3 sequences, with around two fifths occurring only once. The sequenced sample was blood. The receptor source for this set is a man in his fifties or sixties in good health.

This clonotype was seen a few times. V and J are TRBV20-1 and TRBJ1-3; 9 bases agree with TRBD1. The CDR3 is 14 amino acids. Trimming took 4 bases from V and 4 from J; bases not matched to a gene: 5. Germline CDR1 DFQATT, CDR2 SNEGSKA (reference sequence). CDR3 region: CSAKQGASGNTIYF. The CDR3, as DNA: TGCAGTGCTAAACAGGGGGCTAGCGGAAACACCATATATTTT.

V usage is TRBV10-1 and J usage is TRBJ2-1; D may match TRBD1 or TRBD2 (5 bases each). Trimming removed 9 bases from V and 9 bases from J, with 21 bases in between. The CDR3 has 14 residues. CDR1 and CDR2 from the germline V gene are WNHNN and SYGVQD (reference sequence). CDR3 DNA: TGCGCCAGTAGTCGGGACCCCGATGGCTCTGAGCAGTTCTTC. It translates to CASSRDPDGSEQFF.

The gene calls are TRBV4-3 and TRBJ2-7; D is unclear. The V end was cut by 3 bases, the J end by 3 bases, with 12 bases between. The length of the CDR3 is 14 residues. Germline V gene lookup returns CDR1 LGHNA and CDR2 YSLEER. The CDR3 region is CASSQTFRDYEQYF. In DNA form, the CDR3 reads TGCGCCAGCAGCCAGACCTTTAGAGACTACGAGCAGTACTTC.

The rearrangement joins TRBV12-3 or TRBV12-4 to TRBJ2-3, with D perhaps matching TRBD1 (6 bases). The CDR3 has 15 amino acids. The germline V and J ends were trimmed by 7 bases and 10 bases, with 24 bases remaining between them. CDR3 loop: CASKRTASFEAPQYF. CDR3 bases: TGTGCCAGCAAAAGGACAGCCAGCTTCGAAGCTCCGCAGTATTTT.

This clonotype was counted a few times. The genes are TRBV2 and TRBJ2-1; possible D gene TRBD1, 5 bases. CDR3 length: 14 residues. With 2 bases removed from V and 6 bases from J, the gap between germline ends came to 11 bases. CDR1 and CDR2 from the germline V gene are SNHLY and FYNNEI. The CDR3 loop reads CASSERGLGNEQFF. CDR3 nucleotides: TGTGCCAGCAGTGAAAGGGGCCTCGGCAATGAGCAGTTCTTC.

V and J are TRBV2 and TRBJ1-2; D is perhaps TRBD1 (6 bases). CDR3 length equals 17 residues. Germline V gene lookup returns CDR1 SNHLY and CDR2 FYNNEI. Trimming removed 3 bases from V and 2 bases from J, with 19 bases in between. The CDR3 coding sequence is TGTGCCAGCAGTGATAGGAAGACAGGCCAGGGGAACTATGGCTACACCTTC. It specifies CASSDRKTGQGNYGYTF.

This clonotype occurred a few times. The chain is built from TRBV4-3 and TRBJ2-1, with D maybe TRBD1 (6 bases). This CDR3 has 15 amino acids. The germline V gene encodes CDR1 LGHNA and CDR2 YSLEER. Between the trimmed V and J ends, which lost 0 bases and 10 bases, there was a span of 16 bases. The CDR3 sequence is CASSQDRGRVGEQFF. The DNA of the CDR3 is TGCGCCAGCAGCCAAGACAGGGGTCGCGTGGGAGAGCAGTTCTTC.